The 30 T cell receptor beta chains in this list originate from one sample, sequenced in a study of cytotoxic CD8 clonotypes in ibrutinib-treated CLL. Clones were read by immunoSEQ multiplex PCR, and TCRdb kept only the in-frame ones, dropping some. The table shows approximately 92,000 clones, with around 77% occurring only once. This specimen was PBMCs, taken after 24 months of ibrutinib treatment. Every receptor here comes from a human donor with chronic lymphocytic leukemia.

This sequence joins TRBV19 and TRBJ1-6, with D perhaps TRBD1 (6 bases). CDR1 LNHDA and CDR2 SQIVND come from the germline V gene (reference sequence). The CDR3 has 13 residues. Trimming stripped 3 bases from V and 13 bases from J, with 13 bases between. The CDR3 loop reads CASSIGGGNPLHF. DNA of the CDR3: TGTGCCAGTAGTATTGGAGGGGGGAATCCCCTCCACTTT. Drawing the rest from reference TRBV19 and TRBJ1-6, the complete variable domain is DGGITQSPKYLFRKEGQNVTLSCEQNLNHDAMYWYRQDPGQGLRLIYYSQIVNDFQKGDIAEGYSVSREKKESFPLTVTSAQKNPTAFYLCASSIGGGNPLHFGNGTRLTVT.

The table lists this clone with a few counts. The V call is TRBV2, the J call TRBJ2-2; 7 bases map to TRBD1. The trim removed 3 bases at V and 8 bases at J, leaving 9 bases unmatched. Looked up from germline, CDR1 is SNHLY and CDR2 is FYNNEI. CDR3 length: 15 amino acids. CDR3 loop: CASSDGRTGAGELFF. The CDR3 DNA reads as TGTGCCAGCAGTGACGGACGAACAGGGGCGGGGGAGCTGTTTTTT.

This chain joins TRBV13 and TRBJ1-5; 8 bases fit TRBD1. The CDR3 runs 15 residues. J gave up 9 bases and V 5 bases, and 12 bases lay outside the gene matches. Germline V gene sequence: CDR1 PRHDT, CDR2 FYEKMQ (reference sequence). In DNA, the CDR3 is TGTGCCAGCAGCCTGAGACAGGGGTCCCCGGGGCCCCAGCATTTT. Translated: CASSLRQGSPGPQHF.

The chain carries TRBV7-9 and TRBJ2-5; D is possibly TRBD2 (6 bases). The V end was cut by 4 bases, the J end by 1 base, with 10 bases between. The CDR3 totals 14 residues. The germline CDR1 and CDR2 sequences are SEHNR and FQNEAQ (reference sequence). The CDR3 DNA is TGTGCCAGCAGCTCGTGGACTATCCAAGAGACCCAGTACTTC. Translation gives CASSSWTIQETQYF.

The CDR3 DNA reads as TGTGCCAGTAGAACCGGGACAGGGGCGGATCAGCCCCAGCATTTT. Protein sequence: CASRTGTGADQPQHF. This chain links TRBV19 with TRBJ1-5; 10 bases line up with TRBD1. Trimming took 6 bases from V and 5 from J; bases not matched to a gene: 7. Germline V gives CDR1 LNHDA, CDR2 SQIVND (reference sequence). CDR3 length equals 15 residues.

This clone was counted a few times. As DNA, the CDR3 is TGTGCTAGCCTCCCCTGGACAGGGGCGGACACTGAAGCTTTCTTT. Translated, it gives CASLPWTGADTEAFF. The chain couples TRBV7-7 to TRBJ1-1; TRBD1 matches at 9 bases. The CDR3 has 15 amino acids. The V gene's germline CDR1 is SSHAT and CDR2 FNYEAQ (reference sequence).

This clone showed up just once. The chain recombines TRBV18 with TRBJ1-6; TRBD1 aligns across 8 bases. Germline CDR1 reads KGHSH; CDR2 reads LQKENI. The J segment lost 7 bases and the V segment lost 5 bases, leaving 4 bases of the junction unmatched. The CDR3 is made up of 14 amino acids. The CDR3 region has the DNA TGTGCCAGCTCAAGGACAGGGCACAATTCACCCCTCCACTTT. Translation gives CASSRTGHNSPLHF.

This chain links TRBV19 with TRBJ1-2, with 10 nucleotides matching TRBD1. J lost 5 bases, V lost 6 bases, and 6 bases had no gene match. The CDR3 runs to 14 residues. Germline CDR1 reads LNHDA; CDR2 reads SQIVND (reference sequence). CDR3 nucleotides: TGTGCCAGTAGGGACCGGGACAGGGGATATGGCTACACCTTC. Translation gives CASRDRDRGYGYTF.

V and J are TRBV19 and TRBJ1-3; no firm D call. This CDR3 has 11 amino acids. Germline CDR1 reads LNHDA; CDR2 reads SQIVND (reference sequence). Between the trimmed V and J ends, which lost 7 bases and 6 bases, there was a span of 7 bases. The CDR3 here is CASNDVNTIYF. Here the CDR3 DNA reads TGTGCCAGTAACGACGTAAACACCATATATTTT.

The CDR3 nucleotides read TGCGCCAGCAGTGAGTCGTTCGGAGCCGGGGAGCTGTTTTTT. It yields the protein CASSESFGAGELFF. The chain links TRBV10-1 to TRBJ2-2; D call uncertain. Germline V lookup: CDR1 WNHNN, CDR2 SYGVQD (reference sequence). The CDR3 is 14 amino acids. Trimming cost V 0 bases and J 6 bases, with 8 bases left between them.

V usage is TRBV27 and J usage is TRBJ2-5; 7 bases map to TRBD1. V shed 0 bases and J 0 bases; nucleotides not matched to a gene: 4. Germline assignment: CDR1 MNHEY and CDR2 SMNVEV (reference sequence). The CDR3 runs 16 residues. This chain's CDR3 is CASSLSTGKYQETQYF. In DNA form, the CDR3 reads TGTGCCAGCAGTTTATCGACAGGGAAGTACCAAGAGACCCAGTACTTC.

This clone was counted a single time. This chain uses TRBV6-1 with TRBJ2-7, with TRBD1 identical over 7 bases. Germline loops: CDR1 MNHNS, CDR2 SASEGT. The CDR3 runs to 17 residues. V trimming: 4 bases; J trimming: 2 bases; junction bases outside the gene matches: 14. The CDR3 DNA sequence: TGTGCCAGCAGTGGACAGGGCCGTTGGGGTACTACCTACGAGCAGTACTTC. Translation: CASSGQGRWGTTYEQYF.

V usage is TRBV18 and J usage is TRBJ1-1; D is ambiguous. Trimming removed 2 bases at V and 0 bases at J, with 10 bases between. CDR1 is KGHSH, CDR2 LQKENI, per germline. There are 15 residues in the CDR3. CDR3 DNA sequence: TGTGCCAGCTCACCAGGCCAGCACATGAACACTGAAGCTTTCTTT. This gives the protein CASSPGQHMNTEAFF.

J is TRBJ1-6 and V is TRBV5-6; maybe TRBD1 (6 bases). The V end was cut by 4 bases, the J end by 9 bases, with 23 bases between. The CDR3 length is 17 residues. Germline CDR1 and CDR2: SGHDT and YYEEEE. The CDR3 DNA is TGTGCCAGCAGCCTCGACGGGGGGGCCGGTTGGGCTTCACCCCTCCACTTT. Its protein product is CASSLDGGAGWASPLHF.

This sequence joins TRBV11-2 and TRBJ2-6; D ambiguous. The germline CDR1 and CDR2 sequences are SGHAT and FQNNGV. CDR3 length: 14 amino acids. V lost 6 bases to trimming and J lost 0 bases, with 6 bases between them. CDR3 region: CASSVSSGANVLTF. The DNA for the CDR3 is TGTGCCAGCAGTGTTTCCTCTGGGGCCAACGTCCTGACTTTC.

The V call is TRBV9, the J call TRBJ2-3, with D maybe TRBD2 (5 bases). V lost 0 bases and J lost 1, with 12 bases in between. The CDR3 length is 16 residues. CDR1 is SGDLS and CDR2 is YYNGEE in the germline V gene. This CDR3 reads CASSVGRAQGTDTQYF. The CDR3 coding sequence is TGTGCCAGCAGCGTAGGGCGGGCCCAGGGCACAGATACGCAGTATTTT.

The chain recombines TRBV27 with TRBJ2-2, with D tentatively TRBD2 (6 bases). Germline V lookup: CDR1 MNHEY, CDR2 SMNVEV (reference sequence). The CDR3 has 11 amino acids. V lost 10 bases to trimming and J lost 15 bases, with 18 bases between them. CDR3 in DNA: TGTGCCATAAGATGGGGACTGAAGTTGTTTTTT. Amino acids: CAIRWGLKLFF.

The chain links TRBV5-8 to TRBJ2-1; 8 bases line up with TRBD2. The ends lost 2 bases at V and 8 bases at J; junction bases unmatched: 15. There are 17 residues in the CDR3. In germline, CDR1 is SGHTS, CDR2 YDEGEE. CDR3 sequence: CASSFFAVPAGEDEQFF. In DNA form, the CDR3 reads TGTGCCAGCAGCTTTTTTGCGGTGCCAGCGGGAGAGGATGAGCAGTTCTTC.

This clone was recorded a few times. The chain combines TRBV2 with TRBJ2-3, with D unclear. CDR3 length: 11 residues. Trimming left V 8 bases short and J 7 bases short, with 10 bases between. Germline V gene data show CDR1 as SNHLY and CDR2 as FYNNEI. The CDR3 nucleotides are TGTGCCAGCCTTAGACCCTATACGCAGTATTTT. Its translation is CASLRPYTQYF. The complete variable domain, with remaining parts taken from reference TRBV2 and TRBJ2-3, reads EPEVTQTPSHQVTQMGQEVILRCVPISNHLYFYWYRQILGQKVEFLVSFYNNEISEKSEIFDDQFSVERPDGSNFTLKIRSTKLEDSAMYFCASLRPYTQYFGPGTRLTVL.

This clone was picked up one time. The chain couples TRBV6-6 to TRBJ2-1; no definite D call. This CDR3 has 12 residues. Looked up from germline, CDR1 is MNHNY and CDR2 is SVGAGI (reference sequence). V was shortened by 4 bases and J by 12 bases, with 13 bases between the two germline ends. As DNA, the CDR3 is TGTGCCAGCAGTTGGCCCTCGACTCCGCAGTTCTTC. Translating it yields CASSWPSTPQFF.

The chain employs TRBV27 and TRBJ2-2; D not resolved. This CDR3 is built from 16 residues. The ends were cut back, 0 bases at V and 3 bases at J, with 11 bases in the middle. Germline V gene lookup returns CDR1 MNHEY and CDR2 SMNVEV (reference sequence). The CDR3 bases are TGTGCCAGCAGTTTATCCCCCCTTCCGGACACCGGGGAGCTGTTTTTT. Protein sequence: CASSLSPLPDTGELFF.

The chain has TRBV7-9 and TRBJ2-1; 8 nucleotides agree with TRBD2. This CDR3 is 14 amino acids long. Looked up from germline, CDR1 is SEHNR and CDR2 is FQNEAQ (reference sequence). With 4 bases clipped from V and 8 bases from J, the junction kept 7 bases outside the gene matches. The CDR3 reads CASSYGTSTDEQFF. The CDR3 DNA reads as TGTGCCAGCAGCTACGGGACTAGTACAGATGAGCAGTTCTTC.

The chain carries TRBV6-4 and TRBJ1-1; D not resolved. Germline CDR1 reads MRHNA; CDR2 reads SNTAGT. This CDR3 region has 15 residues. Trimming left V 10 bases short and J 3 bases short, with 21 bases between. For the CDR3, the DNA is TGTGCCACCCCGAGAGCAGGAGGGTTGGACACTGAAGCTTTCTTT. Translating it yields CATPRAGGLDTEAFF.

V and J are TRBV5-1 and TRBJ2-5; 7 bases line up with TRBD2. The CDR3 totals 13 residues. With 3 bases clipped from V and 4 bases from J, the junction kept 3 bases outside the gene matches. CDR1 and CDR2 (germline): SGHRS, YFSETQ. CDR3 amino acids: CASSSGLRETQYF. CDR3 DNA: TGCGCCAGCAGCTCGGGACTAAGAGAGACCCAGTACTTC. The entire variable domain, with the rest obtained from reference TRBV5-1 and TRBJ2-5, is as follows: KAGVTQTPRYLIKTRGQQVTLSCSPISGHRSVSWYQQTPGQGLQFLFEYFSETQRNKGNFPGRFSGRQFSNSRSEMNVSTLELGDSALYLCASSSGLRETQYFGPGTRLLVL.

The V call is TRBV6-6, the J call TRBJ2-3; D is ambiguous. Trimming took 11 bases from V and 2 from J, leaving 11 bases between them. CDR1 is MNHNY and CDR2 is SVGAGI in the germline V gene (reference sequence). There are 12 residues in the CDR3. The CDR3 bases are TGTGCCGGGTCACACAACACAGATACGCAGTATTTT. Its protein product is CAGSHNTDTQYF.

The V and J genes are TRBV5-1 and TRBJ2-6; possible D gene TRBD1, 6 bases. V was shortened by 7 bases and J by 2 bases, with 16 bases between the two germline ends. Germline values: CDR1 SGHRS, CDR2 YFSETQ. This CDR3 is built from 16 residues. CDR3 amino acids: CASGQGQEAGANVLTF. DNA of the CDR3: TGCGCCAGCGGCCAGGGGCAGGAGGCTGGGGCCAACGTCCTGACTTTC.

The chain couples TRBV18 to TRBJ2-4; perhaps TRBD1 as D (6 bases). The V gene lost 6 bases and the J gene lost 3 bases, with 15 bases spanning the gap. The CDR3 has 15 amino acids. CDR1 and CDR2 (germline): KGHSH, LQKENI. CDR3 nucleotide sequence: TGTGCCAGCTCCCCCCGAGGGGGAAACAAAAACATTCAGTACTTC. This sequence encodes CASSPRGGNKNIQYF.

The V and J genes are TRBV5-1 and TRBJ1-2; a weak D match, TRBD1 (5 bases). V dropped 0 bases and J dropped 2 bases, with 11 bases sitting between them. This CDR3 region has 15 residues. CDR1 SGHRS and CDR2 YFSETQ come from the germline V gene. The CDR3 DNA is TGCGCCAGCAGCTTGGAGGGGCCCGCGAACTATGGCTACACCTTC. Protein: CASSLEGPANYGYTF. The full variable domain, completed using reference TRBV5-1 and TRBJ1-2, is KAGVTQTPRYLIKTRGQQVTLSCSPISGHRSVSWYQQTPGQGLQFLFEYFSETQRNKGNFPGRFSGRQFSNSRSEMNVSTLELGDSALYLCASSLEGPANYGYTFGSGTRLTVV.

This chain links TRBV15 with TRBJ1-1; a weak D match, TRBD1 (5 bases). CDR1 is LNHNV and CDR2 is YYDKDF in the germline V gene (reference sequence). Deletions cut 1 base from V and 5 bases from J, with 20 bases between. CDR3 size: 17 residues. This CDR3 reads CATSRGPAGLGYTEAFF. CDR3 in DNA: TGTGCCACCAGCAGAGGACCTGCAGGGCTAGGTTATACTGAAGCTTTCTTT.

V is TRBV6-4 and J is TRBJ2-6, with D tentatively TRBD1 (5 bases). Trimming took off 2 bases at V and 0 bases at J, with 17 bases between the two ends. CDR3 length equals 19 residues. Germline V CDR1 and CDR2: MRHNA, SNTAGT. CDR3 DNA sequence: TGTGCCAGCAGTGACCCGCCCCGGACACCAAACTCTGGGGCCAACGTCCTGACTTTC. Translating it yields CASSDPPRTPNSGANVLTF.